This T cell receptor beta chain was obtained from a study of CD8 T cells in ankylosing spondylitis. Whole-study findings and limits: A subset of motif variants has previously been described in the synovial fluid and blood of reactive arthritis. It was reported that disease-linked clones were significantly enriched in matched ankylosing spondylitis synovial fluid. Ankylosing spondylitis blood appeared to carry a characteristic TCR beta motif of several highly homologous variants.

In this sample, this clonotype turned up many times. The antigen remains unidentified. Quantitative 5'-RACE with molecular barcodes generated TCR beta libraries. TCRdb ran MiXCR on the 5' RACE reads and lists one entry per CDR3 protein. The sample contains around 150,000 distinct CDR3 sequences, around 10% of which appear only once. The germline V gene has CDR1 SGHTA and CDR2 FQGNSA. The V gene lost 2 bases and the J gene lost 4 bases, with 12 bases spanning the gap. There are 15 residues in the CDR3. The V and J genes are TRBV7-2 and TRBJ2-1; D might be TRBD1 (5 bases). The TCR sequence derives from a female donor with ankylosing spondylitis or in good health (not recorded which). Sequencing was performed on blood, either unsorted or a sorted T cell fraction (not recorded which). The CDR3 DNA follows: TGTGCCAGCAGCTTAACCTGGACAAATTACAATGAGCAGTTCTTC. It specifies CASSLTWTNYNEQFF.